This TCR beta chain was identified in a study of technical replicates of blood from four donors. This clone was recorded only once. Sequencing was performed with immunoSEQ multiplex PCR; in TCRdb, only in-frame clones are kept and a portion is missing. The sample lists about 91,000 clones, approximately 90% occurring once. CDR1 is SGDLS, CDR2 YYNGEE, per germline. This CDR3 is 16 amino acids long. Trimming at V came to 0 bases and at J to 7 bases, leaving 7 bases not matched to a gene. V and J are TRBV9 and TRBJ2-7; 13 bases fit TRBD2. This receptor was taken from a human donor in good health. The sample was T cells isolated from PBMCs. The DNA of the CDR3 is TGTGCCAGCAGCGTAGGCACTAGCGGGGGGGCATTTGAGCAGTACTTC. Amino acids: CASSVGTSGGAFEQYF. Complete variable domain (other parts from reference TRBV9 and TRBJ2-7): DSGVTQTPKHLITATGQRVTLRCSPRSGDLSVYWYQQSLDQGLQFLIQYYNGEERAKGNILERFSAQQFPDLHSELNLSSLELGDSALYFCASSVGTSGGAFEQYFGPGTRLTVT.